The clone carrying this T cell receptor beta chain has only one observation. The data originate from a study of technical replicates of blood from several donors. Data came from immunoSEQ multiplex PCR; TCRdb stores just in-frame clones and leaves some out. Here the sample spans some 70,000 clones, around 97% being singletons. The CDR3 loop spans 15 amino acids. V shed 6 bases and J 10 bases; nucleotides not matched to a gene: 17. In germline, CDR1 is SGHVS, CDR2 FNYEAQ. The chain uses TRBV7-6 and TRBJ1-1; 7 bases are shared with TRBD1. Sample: T cells isolated from PBMCs. The receptor comes from a human donor in good health. CDR3 bases: TGTGCCAGCAGTGCTAATATCGGAAGGGGGCATTCAGCTTTCTTT. Protein sequence: CASSANIGRGHSAFF.